The T cell receptor beta chain under discussion was sequenced for a study of technical replicates of blood from a few donors. Profiling relied on immunoSEQ multiplex PCR, and the TCRdb table lists in-frame clones only, not all of them. Of tens of thousands of clones listed, 90% to 95% are singletons. Germline CDR1 SGHRS, CDR2 YFSETQ. This CDR3 has 16 amino acids. V was shortened by 2 bases and J by 2 bases, with 16 bases between the two germline ends. The chain employs TRBV5-1 and TRBJ1-1; D uncertain. Sequencing used T cells isolated from PBMCs. This sequence was found in a human donor in good health. The CDR3 DNA reads TGCGCCAGCAGCTTCGTGGCTTTGGTCTCCAACACTGAAGCTTTCTTT. Its translation: CASSFVALVSNTEAFF.